This T cell receptor beta chain was captured in a study of molecular identifiers for immune sequencing clone quantification. This clonotype was detected many times. Using its own MiXCR run on the PCR reads, TCRdb lists one record per CDR3 protein. The sample holds over 600,000 distinct CDR3 sequences, approximately 20% seen once. The length of the CDR3 is 16 residues. Germline loops: CDR1 SGHRS, CDR2 YFSETQ. V was clipped by 0 bases and J by 2 bases, with 11 bases between them. The source material was naive CD8+ T cells from blood, with Jurkat cell RNA spiked in. Subset noted: FACS-sorted CD8+CD4-CCR7+CD45RA+ naive T cells. The clonotype was recovered from a human donor in good health. Some libraries in this study had Jurkat cell RNA spiked in. This chain uses TRBV5-1 with TRBJ2-2; D gene uncertain. The CDR3 here is CASSLGWGRNTGELFF. The CDR3 bases are TGCGCCAGCAGCTTGGGATGGGGTCGTAACACCGGGGAGCTGTTTTTT.